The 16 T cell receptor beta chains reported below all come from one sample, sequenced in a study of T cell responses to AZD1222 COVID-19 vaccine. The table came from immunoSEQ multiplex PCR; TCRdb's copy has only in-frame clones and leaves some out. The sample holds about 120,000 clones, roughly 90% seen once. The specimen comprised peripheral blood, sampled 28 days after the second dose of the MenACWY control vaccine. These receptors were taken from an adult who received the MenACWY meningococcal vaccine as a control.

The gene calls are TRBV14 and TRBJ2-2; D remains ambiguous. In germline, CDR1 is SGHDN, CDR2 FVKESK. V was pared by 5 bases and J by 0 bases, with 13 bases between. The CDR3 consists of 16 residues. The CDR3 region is CASSAYRTANTGELFF. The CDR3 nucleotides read TGTGCCAGCAGCGCCTATCGGACGGCGAACACCGGGGAGCTGTTTTTT.

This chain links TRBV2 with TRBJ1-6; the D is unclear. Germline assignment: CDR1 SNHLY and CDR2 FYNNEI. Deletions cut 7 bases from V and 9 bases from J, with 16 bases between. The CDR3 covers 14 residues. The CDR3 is CASMRATASSPLHF. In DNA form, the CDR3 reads TGTGCCAGCATGAGGGCTACCGCTAGTTCACCCCTCCACTTT.

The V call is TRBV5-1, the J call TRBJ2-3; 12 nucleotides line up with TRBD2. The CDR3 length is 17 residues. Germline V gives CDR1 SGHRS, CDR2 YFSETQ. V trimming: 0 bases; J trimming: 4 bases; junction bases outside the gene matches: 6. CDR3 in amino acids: CASSLAKTSGSADTQYF. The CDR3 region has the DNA TGCGCCAGCAGCTTGGCCAAGACTAGCGGGAGCGCAGATACGCAGTATTTT.

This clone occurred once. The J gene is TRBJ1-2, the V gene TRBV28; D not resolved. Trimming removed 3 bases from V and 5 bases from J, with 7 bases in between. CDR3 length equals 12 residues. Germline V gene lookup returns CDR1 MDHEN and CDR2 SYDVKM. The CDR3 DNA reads TGTGCCAGCAGTTTGCTTGCATATGGCTACACCTTC. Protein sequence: CASSLLAYGYTF.

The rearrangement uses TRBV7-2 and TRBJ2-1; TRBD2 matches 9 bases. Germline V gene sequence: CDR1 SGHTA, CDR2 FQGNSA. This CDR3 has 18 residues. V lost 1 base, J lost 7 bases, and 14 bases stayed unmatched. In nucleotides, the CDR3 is TGTGCCAGCAGCTTAGTCGGGGTGGGGCTAGCGGGGCCAAATGAGCAGTTCTTC. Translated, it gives CASSLVGVGLAGPNEQFF.

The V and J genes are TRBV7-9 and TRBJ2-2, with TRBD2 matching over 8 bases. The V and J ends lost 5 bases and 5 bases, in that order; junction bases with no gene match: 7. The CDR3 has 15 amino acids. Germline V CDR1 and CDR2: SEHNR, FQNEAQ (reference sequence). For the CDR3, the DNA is TGTGCCAGCAGCCCCGGGGCTAGCGGGACCGGGGAGCTGTTTTTT. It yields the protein CASSPGASGTGELFF.

This CDR3 is CASSYGDRGNNEQFF. DNA of the CDR3: TGTGCCAGCAGTTACGGGGACAGGGGGAACAATGAGCAGTTCTTC. The chain carries TRBV6-5 and TRBJ2-1; 11 bases match TRBD1. CDR3 length equals 15 residues. The V gene's germline CDR1 is MNHEY and CDR2 SVGAGI. V was clipped by 2 bases and J by 5 bases; unmatched bases: 2.

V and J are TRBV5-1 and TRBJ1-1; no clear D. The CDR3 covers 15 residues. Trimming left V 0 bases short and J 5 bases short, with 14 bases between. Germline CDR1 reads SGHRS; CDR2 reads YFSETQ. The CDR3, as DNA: TGCGCCAGCAGCTTGGATTCACCGACGTTGACTGAAGCTTTCTTT. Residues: CASSLDSPTLTEAFF. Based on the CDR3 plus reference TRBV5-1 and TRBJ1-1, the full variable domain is KAGVTQTPRYLIKTRGQQVTLSCSPISGHRSVSWYQQTPGQGLQFLFEYFSETQRNKGNFPGRFSGRQFSNSRSEMNVSTLELGDSALYLCASSLDSPTLTEAFFGQGTRLTVV.

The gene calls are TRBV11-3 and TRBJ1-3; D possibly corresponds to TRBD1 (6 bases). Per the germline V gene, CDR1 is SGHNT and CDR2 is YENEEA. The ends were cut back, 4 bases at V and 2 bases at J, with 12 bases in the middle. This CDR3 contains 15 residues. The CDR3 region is CASSSTRGTGNTIYF. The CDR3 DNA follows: TGTGCCAGCAGCTCTACGAGGGGGACTGGAAACACCATATATTTT.

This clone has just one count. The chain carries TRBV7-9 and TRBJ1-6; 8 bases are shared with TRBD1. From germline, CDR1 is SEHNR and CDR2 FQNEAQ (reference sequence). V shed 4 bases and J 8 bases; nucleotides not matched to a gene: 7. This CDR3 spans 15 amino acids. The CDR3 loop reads CASSSTDRGDSPLHF. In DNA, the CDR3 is TGTGCCAGCAGCTCCACAGACAGGGGAGATTCACCCCTCCACTTT.

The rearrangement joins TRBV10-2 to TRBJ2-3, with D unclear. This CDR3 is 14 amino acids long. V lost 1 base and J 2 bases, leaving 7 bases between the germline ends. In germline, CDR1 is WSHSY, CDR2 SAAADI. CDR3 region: CASSELSLTDTQYF. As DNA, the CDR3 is TGCGCCAGCAGTGAGTTGAGCCTCACAGATACGCAGTATTTT.

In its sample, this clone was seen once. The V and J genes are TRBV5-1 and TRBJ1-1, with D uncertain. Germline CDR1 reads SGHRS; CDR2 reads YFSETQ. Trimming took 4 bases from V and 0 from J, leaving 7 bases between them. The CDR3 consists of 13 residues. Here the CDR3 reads CASSPLVNTEAFF. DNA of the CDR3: TGCGCCAGCAGCCCACTCGTGAACACTGAAGCTTTCTTT.

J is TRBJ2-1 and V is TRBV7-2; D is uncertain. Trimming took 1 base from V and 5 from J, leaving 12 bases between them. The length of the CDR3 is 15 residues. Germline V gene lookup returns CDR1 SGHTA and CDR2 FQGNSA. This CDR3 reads CASSLVAPVNNEQFF. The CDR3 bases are TGTGCCAGCAGCTTAGTTGCGCCCGTTAACAATGAGCAGTTCTTC.

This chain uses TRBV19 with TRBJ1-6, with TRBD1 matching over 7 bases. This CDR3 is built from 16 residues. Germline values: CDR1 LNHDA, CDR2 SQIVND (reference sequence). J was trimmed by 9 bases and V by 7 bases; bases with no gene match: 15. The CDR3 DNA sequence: TGTGCCAGTACCTCTGGGGGACAGCGCCTGAGTTCACCCCTCCACTTT. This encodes CASTSGGQRLSSPLHF.

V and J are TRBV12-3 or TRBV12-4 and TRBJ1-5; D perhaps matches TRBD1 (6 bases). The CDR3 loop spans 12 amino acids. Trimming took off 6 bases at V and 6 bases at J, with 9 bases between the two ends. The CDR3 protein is CASRGGGQPQHF. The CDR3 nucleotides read TGTGCCAGCAGAGGGGGTGGTCAGCCCCAGCATTTT.

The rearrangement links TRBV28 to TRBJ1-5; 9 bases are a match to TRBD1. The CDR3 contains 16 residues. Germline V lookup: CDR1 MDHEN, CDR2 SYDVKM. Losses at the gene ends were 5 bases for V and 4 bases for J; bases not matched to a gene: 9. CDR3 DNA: TGTGCCAGCAGTCCACCCGGGACAGGGAGAAATCAGCCCCAGCATTTT. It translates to CASSPPGTGRNQPQHF.